These 14 T cell receptor beta chains share one sample of origin, sequenced in a study of follicular helper T cells after annual influenza vaccination (dated by TCRdb to the late 2010s). The time point label here, explained by the study, means: 2015-2016 season, pre-vaccination. The library was made by the immunoSEQ multiplex PCR assay. TCRdb stores this immuneACCESS table with in-frame sequences only. Part of the clones is absent; in the studies checked, under half of the shortfall reflects unresolved V genes, and no reason is known for the rest. Across this sample there are more than 8,500 clones, with about 84% seen only once. More than 1.5% of the sample lies in the top ten. The material sequenced was CXCR5+ CD38- circulating T follicular helper cells from blood, taken on the day of influenza vaccination. The sample's cell subset or site label, decoded: circulating Tfh, non-naive CD4+CXCR5+PD-1+ (ICOS+CD38+ or ICOS-CD38-). These receptors were taken from an adult who received the influenza vaccine.

V usage is TRBV5-1 and J usage is TRBJ2-1; the match to TRBD2 covers 8 bases. The V gene's germline CDR1 is SGHRS and CDR2 YFSETQ. With V trimmed by 4 bases and J by 8 bases, 5 bases remained unmatched. The CDR3 covers 13 residues. CDR3 loop: CASSVKAGDEQFF. The CDR3 DNA sequence: TGCGCCAGCAGCGTCAAAGCGGGGGATGAGCAGTTCTTC. Full variable domain (missing parts from reference TRBV5-1 and TRBJ2-1): KAGVTQTPRYLIKTRGQQVTLSCSPISGHRSVSWYQQTPGQGLQFLFEYFSETQRNKGNFPGRFSGRQFSNSRSEMNVSTLELGDSALYLCASSVKAGDEQFFGPGTRLTVL.

The genes are TRBV11-2 and TRBJ2-2; TRBD2 matches at 7 bases. The germline CDR1 and CDR2 sequences are SGHAT and FQNNGV. The V segment lost 5 bases and the J segment 6 bases; nucleotides outside the gene matches: 9. The CDR3 length is 15 residues. The CDR3 DNA sequence: TGTGCCAGCAGCGGCCGGACTAGTTTGGCCGGGGAGCTGTTTTTT. Translated, it gives CASSGRTSLAGELFF.

The J gene is TRBJ2-1, the V gene TRBV21-1; the table's D call of TRBD2 was not tested on the DNA. TRBV21-1 counts as a pseudogene. This CDR3 comprises 16 residues. CDR3 amino acids: CASSNTVSGTYNEQFF. CDR3 nucleotides: TGTGCCAGCAGCAATACAGTCAGCGGGACCTACAATGAGCAGTTCTTC.

The genes are TRBV4-1 and TRBJ2-1; 9 nucleotides line up with TRBD2. The CDR3 is 18 amino acids. Germline-derived CDR1 and CDR2 are MGHRA and YSYEKL. The V segment lost 1 base and the J segment 4 bases; nucleotides outside the gene matches: 11. The CDR3 reads CASSQGRGGRAAYNEQFF. CDR3 coding DNA: TGCGCCAGCAGCCAAGGCCGGGGCGGGAGGGCCGCTTACAATGAGCAGTTCTTC.

This chain's CDR3 is CASSEQENQPQHF. Written as DNA, the CDR3 is TGTGCCAGCAGCGAACAGGAAAATCAGCCCCAGCATTTT. The J gene is TRBJ1-5, the V gene TRBV7-6, with D perhaps TRBD1 (5 bases). Germline V gives CDR1 SGHVS, CDR2 FNYEAQ. The ends were cut back, 5 bases at V and 4 bases at J, with 9 bases in the middle. The CDR3 totals 13 residues. The whole variable domain, filled in from reference TRBV7-6 and TRBJ1-5, reads GAGVSQSPRYKVTKRGQDVALRCDPISGHVSLYWYRQALGQGPEFLTYFNYEAQQDKSGLPNDRFSAERPEGSISTLTIQRTEQRDSAMYRCASSEQENQPQHFGDGTRLSIL.

This chain connects TRBV19 to TRBJ2-2, with D perhaps matching TRBD2 (5 bases). Germline values: CDR1 LNHDA, CDR2 SQIVND (reference sequence). Deletions cut 5 bases from V and 3 bases from J, with 16 bases between. This CDR3 comprises 16 residues. In nucleotides, the CDR3 is TGTGCCAGTAGTCCCGGTTCGCGGGCAGACACCGGGGAGCTGTTTTTT. The encoded protein is CASSPGSRADTGELFF. The full variable domain, its missing parts supplied by reference TRBV19 and TRBJ2-2, is DGGITQSPKYLFRKEGQNVTLSCEQNLNHDAMYWYRQDPGQGLRLIYYSQIVNDFQKGDIAEGYSVSREKKESFPLTVTSAQKNPTAFYLCASSPGSRADTGELFFGEGSRLTVL.

The chain employs TRBV28 and TRBJ1-5; D uncertain. Trimming removed 2 bases from V and 8 bases from J, with 7 bases in between. The CDR3 length is 12 residues. From germline, CDR1 is MDHEN and CDR2 SYDVKM. The CDR3 is CASSLPDKPQHF. The CDR3 DNA follows: TGTGCCAGCAGTTTACCCGACAAGCCCCAGCATTTT. Full variable domain (rest looked up from reference TRBV28 and TRBJ1-5): DVKVTQSSRYLVKRTGEKVFLECVQDMDHENMFWYRQDPGLGLRLIYFSYDVKMKEKGDIPEGYSVSREKKERFSLILESASTNQTSMYLCASSLPDKPQHFGDGTRLSIL.

The chain carries TRBV19 and TRBJ2-6, with TRBD2 as a possible D gene (7 bases). Germline-derived CDR1 and CDR2 are LNHDA and SQIVND (reference sequence). V was pared by 4 bases and J by 3 bases, with 16 bases between. The CDR3 length is 17 residues. The CDR3 is CASSTQRGGVGANVLTF. CDR3 nucleotide sequence: TGTGCCAGTAGTACCCAGAGGGGGGGAGTTGGGGCCAACGTCCTGACTTTC.

The chain is built from TRBV11-2 and TRBJ1-3, with no clear D. The ends were cut back, 3 bases at V and 8 bases at J, with 14 bases in the middle. The CDR3 is 14 amino acids. Per germline, CDR1 SGHAT and CDR2 FQNNGV. Written as DNA, the CDR3 is TGTGCCAGCAGCTTGTCTACCCCCGGTTACACCATATATTTT. It encodes CASSLSTPGYTIYF.

The chain carries TRBV2 and TRBJ1-1, with D tentatively TRBD1 (5 bases). V lost 1 base, J lost 11 bases, and 8 bases lay in between. Germline lookup yields CDR1 SNHLY and CDR2 FYNNEI. The CDR3 sequence is 11 residues long. The CDR3 loop is CASSEGGTAFF. The CDR3 region has the DNA TGTGCCAGCAGTGAAGGGGGGACGGCTTTCTTT.

V gene TRBV7-3 combines with J gene TRBJ1-2; 10 bases match TRBD1. This CDR3 is 16 amino acids long. The trim removed 4 bases at V and 6 bases at J, leaving 11 bases unmatched. CDR1 is SGHTA, CDR2 FQGTGA, per germline. This chain's CDR3 is CASSSHVPGTGDGYTF. The CDR3 coding sequence is TGTGCCAGCAGCTCCCATGTTCCCGGGACAGGGGATGGCTACACCTTC.

The chain is built from TRBV6-5 and TRBJ1-5, with D hard to call. Deletions cut 9 bases from V and 6 bases from J, with 12 bases between. This CDR3 comprises 12 residues. Looked up from germline, CDR1 is MNHEY and CDR2 is SVGAGI. The CDR3 loop is CASSKGGQPQHF. DNA of the CDR3: TGTGCCAGTTCAAAGGGAGGTCAGCCCCAGCATTTT.

V is TRBV6-5 and J is TRBJ1-2; D might be TRBD1 (5 bases). Germline V gene lookup returns CDR1 MNHEY and CDR2 SVGAGI. This CDR3 region has 14 residues. V lost 7 bases and J 1 base, leaving 13 bases between the germline ends. CDR3 sequence: CASTPQGFNYGYTF. CDR3 DNA sequence: TGTGCCAGCACCCCTCAGGGTTTTAACTATGGCTACACCTTC.

This chain links TRBV18 with TRBJ2-1, with D possibly TRBD2 on 5 matching bases. The length of the CDR3 is 19 residues. Germline CDR1 and CDR2: KGHSH and LQKENI. Trimming removed 3 bases from V and 3 bases from J, with 24 bases in between. The DNA for the CDR3 is TGTGCCAGCTCACCGACGACTATCTCTGCTACGCTCCGCTACAATGAGCAGTTCTTC. Translation gives CASSPTTISATLRYNEQFF.